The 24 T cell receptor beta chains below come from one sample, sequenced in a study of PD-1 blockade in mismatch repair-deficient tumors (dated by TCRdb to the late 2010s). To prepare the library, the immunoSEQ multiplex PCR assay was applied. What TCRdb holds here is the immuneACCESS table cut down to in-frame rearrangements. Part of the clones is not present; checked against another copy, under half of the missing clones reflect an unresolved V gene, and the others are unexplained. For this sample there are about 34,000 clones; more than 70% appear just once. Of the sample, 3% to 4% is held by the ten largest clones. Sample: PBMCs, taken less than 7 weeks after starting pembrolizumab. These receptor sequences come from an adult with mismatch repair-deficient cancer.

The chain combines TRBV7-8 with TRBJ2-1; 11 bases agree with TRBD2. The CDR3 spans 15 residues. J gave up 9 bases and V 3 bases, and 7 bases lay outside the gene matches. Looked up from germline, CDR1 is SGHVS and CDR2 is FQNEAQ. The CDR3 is CASSFLAGGPGEQFF. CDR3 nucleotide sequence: TGTGCCAGCAGCTTTTTAGCGGGAGGGCCAGGTGAGCAGTTCTTC.

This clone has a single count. The CDR3 loop reads CASSFGVGGFLDEQFF. As DNA, the CDR3 is TGTGCCAGCAGTTTTGGGGTCGGGGGTTTCCTCGATGAGCAGTTCTTC. The chain joins TRBV27 to TRBJ2-1; tentative D call: TRBD2 (6 bases). V was pared by 3 bases and J by 8 bases, with 20 bases between. The CDR3 runs 16 residues. Germline V gene sequence: CDR1 MNHEY, CDR2 SMNVEV (reference sequence).

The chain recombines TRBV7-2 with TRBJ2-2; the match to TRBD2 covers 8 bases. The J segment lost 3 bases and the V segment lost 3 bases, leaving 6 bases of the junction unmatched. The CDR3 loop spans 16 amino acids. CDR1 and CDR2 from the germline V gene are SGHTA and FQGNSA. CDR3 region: CASSFNSGMYTGELFF. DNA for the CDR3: TGTGCCAGCAGCTTTAATAGCGGGATGTACACCGGGGAGCTGTTTTTT.

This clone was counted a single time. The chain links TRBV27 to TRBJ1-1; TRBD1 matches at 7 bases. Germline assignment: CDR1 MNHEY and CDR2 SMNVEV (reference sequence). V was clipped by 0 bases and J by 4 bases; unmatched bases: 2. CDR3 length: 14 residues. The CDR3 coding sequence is TGTGCCAGCAGTTTATCGTACAGGGGCACTGAAGCTTTCTTT. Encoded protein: CASSLSYRGTEAFF.

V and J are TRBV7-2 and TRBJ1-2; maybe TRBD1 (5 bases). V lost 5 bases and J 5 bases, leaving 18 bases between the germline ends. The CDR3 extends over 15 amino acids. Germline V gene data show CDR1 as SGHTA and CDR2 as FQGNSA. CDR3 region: CASSQGTYGPYGYTF. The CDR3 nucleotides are TGTGCCAGCAGCCAAGGGACTTATGGACCTTATGGCTACACCTTC.

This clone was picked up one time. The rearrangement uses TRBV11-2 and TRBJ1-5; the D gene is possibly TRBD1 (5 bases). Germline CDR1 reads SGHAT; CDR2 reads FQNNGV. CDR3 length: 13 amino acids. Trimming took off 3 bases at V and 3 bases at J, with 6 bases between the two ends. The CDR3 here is CASSLGPNQPQHF. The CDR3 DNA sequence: TGTGCCAGCAGCTTGGGGCCCAATCAGCCCCAGCATTTT.

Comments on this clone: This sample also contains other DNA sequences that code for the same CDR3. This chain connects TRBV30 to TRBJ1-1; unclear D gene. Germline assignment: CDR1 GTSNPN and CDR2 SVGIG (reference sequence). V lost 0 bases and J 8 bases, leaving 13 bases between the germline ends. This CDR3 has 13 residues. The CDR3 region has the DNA TGTGCCTGGAGTGTACTCTCTACAGCCGAAGCTTTCTTT. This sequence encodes CAWSVLSTAEAFF.

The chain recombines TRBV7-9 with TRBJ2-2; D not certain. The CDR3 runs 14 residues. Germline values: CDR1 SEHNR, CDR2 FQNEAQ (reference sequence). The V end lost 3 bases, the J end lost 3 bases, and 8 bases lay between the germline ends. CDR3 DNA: TGTGCCAGCAGCTTCGACACGGACACCGGGGAGCTGTTTTTT. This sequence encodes CASSFDTDTGELFF. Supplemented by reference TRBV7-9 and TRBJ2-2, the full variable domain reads DTGVSQNPRHKITKRGQNVTFRCDPISEHNRLYWYRQTLGQGPEFLTYFQNEAQLEKSRLLSDRFSAERPKGSFSTLEIQRTEQGDSAMYLCASSFDTDTGELFFGEGSRLTVL.

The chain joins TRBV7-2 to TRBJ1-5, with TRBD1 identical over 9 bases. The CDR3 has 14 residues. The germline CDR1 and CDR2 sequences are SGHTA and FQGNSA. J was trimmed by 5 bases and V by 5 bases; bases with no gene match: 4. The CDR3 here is CASSLGTGHQPQHF. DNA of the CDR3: TGTGCCAGCAGCCTGGGGACAGGGCATCAGCCCCAGCATTTT.

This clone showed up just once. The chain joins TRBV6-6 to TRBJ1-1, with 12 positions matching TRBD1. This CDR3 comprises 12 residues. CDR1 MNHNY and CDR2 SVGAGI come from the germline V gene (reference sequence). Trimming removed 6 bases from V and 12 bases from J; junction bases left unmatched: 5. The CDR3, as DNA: TGTGCCAGCAGCCTGGGACAGGGGGCTTCTTTCTTT. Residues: CASSLGQGASFF.

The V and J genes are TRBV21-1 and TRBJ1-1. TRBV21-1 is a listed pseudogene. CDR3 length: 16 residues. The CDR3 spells CASSKPLPGLNTEAFF. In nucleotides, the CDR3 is TGTGCCAGCAGCAAACCCCTCCCCGGTTTGAACACTGAAGCTTTCTTT.

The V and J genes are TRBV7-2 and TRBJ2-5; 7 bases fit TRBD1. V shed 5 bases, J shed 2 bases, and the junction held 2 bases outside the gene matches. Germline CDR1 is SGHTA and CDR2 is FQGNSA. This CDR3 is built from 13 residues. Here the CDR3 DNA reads TGTGCCAGCAGCCTGGGACAGCAAGAGACCCAGTACTTC. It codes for CASSLGQQETQYF. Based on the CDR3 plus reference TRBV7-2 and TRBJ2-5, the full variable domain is GAGVSQSPSNKVTEKGKDVELRCDPISGHTALYWYRQSLGQGLEFLIYFQGNSAPDKSGLPSDRFSAERTGGSVSTLTIQRTQQEDSAVYLCASSLGQQETQYFGPGTRLLVL.

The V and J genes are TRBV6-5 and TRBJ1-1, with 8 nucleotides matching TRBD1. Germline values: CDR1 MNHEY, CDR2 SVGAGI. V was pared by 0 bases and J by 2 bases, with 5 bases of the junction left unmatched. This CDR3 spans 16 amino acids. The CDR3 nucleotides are TGTGCCAGCAGTTACTCCAGGACAGGGATAAACACTGAAGCTTTCTTT. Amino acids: CASSYSRTGINTEAFF.

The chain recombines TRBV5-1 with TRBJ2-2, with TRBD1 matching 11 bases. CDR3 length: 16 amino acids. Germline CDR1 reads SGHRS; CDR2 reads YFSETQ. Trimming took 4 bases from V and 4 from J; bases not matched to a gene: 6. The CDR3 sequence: CASSPPGQGGTGELFF. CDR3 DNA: TGCGCCAGCAGCCCCCCGGGACAGGGGGGCACCGGGGAGCTGTTTTTT.

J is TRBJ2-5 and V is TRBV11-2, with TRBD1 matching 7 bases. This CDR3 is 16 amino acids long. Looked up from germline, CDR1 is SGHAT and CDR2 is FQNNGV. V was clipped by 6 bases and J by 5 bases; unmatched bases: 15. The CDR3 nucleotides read TGTGCCAGCAGTTCAAGGCAACAGGGGAGTTACGAGACCCAGTACTTC. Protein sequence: CASSSRQQGSYETQYF.

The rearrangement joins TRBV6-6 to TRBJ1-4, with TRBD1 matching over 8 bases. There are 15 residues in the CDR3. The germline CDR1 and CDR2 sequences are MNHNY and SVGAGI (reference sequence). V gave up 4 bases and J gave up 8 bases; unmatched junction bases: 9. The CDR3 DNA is TGTGCCAGCAGTTCTCCAGACAGGGGTTGGGAAAAACTGTTTTTT. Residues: CASSSPDRGWEKLFF.

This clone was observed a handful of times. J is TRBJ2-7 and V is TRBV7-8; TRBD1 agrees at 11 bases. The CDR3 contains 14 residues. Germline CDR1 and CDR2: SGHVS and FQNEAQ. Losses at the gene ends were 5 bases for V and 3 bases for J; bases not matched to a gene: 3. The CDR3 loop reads CASSPGTGGYEQYF. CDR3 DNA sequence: TGTGCCAGCAGCCCCGGGACAGGGGGCTACGAGCAGTACTTC.

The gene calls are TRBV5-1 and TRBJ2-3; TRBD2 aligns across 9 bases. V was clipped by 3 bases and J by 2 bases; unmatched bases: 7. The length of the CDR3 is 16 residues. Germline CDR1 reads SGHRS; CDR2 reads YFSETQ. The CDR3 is CASSSGTSTLTDTQYF. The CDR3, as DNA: TGCGCCAGCAGCTCCGGGACTAGCACACTCACAGATACGCAGTATTTT.

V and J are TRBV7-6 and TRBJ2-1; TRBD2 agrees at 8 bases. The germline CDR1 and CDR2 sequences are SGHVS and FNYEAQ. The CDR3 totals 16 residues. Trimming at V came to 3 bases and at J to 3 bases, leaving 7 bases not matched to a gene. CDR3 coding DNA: TGTGCCAGCAGCTTCGAAGCGGGAGACCTCTACAATGAGCAGTTCTTC. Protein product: CASSFEAGDLYNEQFF.

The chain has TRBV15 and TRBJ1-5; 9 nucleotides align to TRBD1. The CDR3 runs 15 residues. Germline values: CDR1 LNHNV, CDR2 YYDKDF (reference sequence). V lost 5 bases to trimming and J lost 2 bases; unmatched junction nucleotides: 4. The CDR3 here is CATSDRGLGNQPQHF. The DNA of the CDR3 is TGTGCCACCAGCGACAGGGGGTTAGGCAATCAGCCCCAGCATTTT.

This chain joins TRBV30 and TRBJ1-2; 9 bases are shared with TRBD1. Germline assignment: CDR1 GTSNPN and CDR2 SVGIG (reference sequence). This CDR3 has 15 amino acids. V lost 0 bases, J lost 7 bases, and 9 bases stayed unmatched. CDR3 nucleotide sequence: TGTGCCTGGAGTGTAGGCGGGACAGGGTACCGTGGCTACACCTTC. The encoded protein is CAWSVGGTGYRGYTF. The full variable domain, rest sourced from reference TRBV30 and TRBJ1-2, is SQTIHQWPATLVQPVGSPLSLECTVEGTSNPNLYWYRQAAGRGLQLLFYSVGIGQISSEVPQNLSASRPQDRQFILSSKKLLLSDSGFYLCAWSVGGTGYRGYTFGSGTRLTVV.

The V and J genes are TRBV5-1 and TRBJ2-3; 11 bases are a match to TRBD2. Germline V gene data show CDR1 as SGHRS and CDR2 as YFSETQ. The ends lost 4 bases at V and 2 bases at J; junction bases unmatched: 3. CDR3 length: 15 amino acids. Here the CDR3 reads CASSRTSGFTDTQYF. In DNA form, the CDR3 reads TGCGCCAGCAGCAGGACTAGCGGGTTCACAGATACGCAGTATTTT.

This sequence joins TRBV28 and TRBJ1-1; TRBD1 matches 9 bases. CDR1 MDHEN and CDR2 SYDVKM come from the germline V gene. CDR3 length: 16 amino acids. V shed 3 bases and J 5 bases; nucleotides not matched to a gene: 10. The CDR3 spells CASSFHVGTGTTEAFF. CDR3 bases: TGTGCCAGCAGTTTTCACGTCGGGACAGGGACGACTGAAGCTTTCTTT.

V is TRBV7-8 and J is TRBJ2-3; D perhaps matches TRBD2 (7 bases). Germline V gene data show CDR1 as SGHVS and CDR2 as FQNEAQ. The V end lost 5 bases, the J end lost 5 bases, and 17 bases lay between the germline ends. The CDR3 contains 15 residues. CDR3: CASSPRRGGGDTQYF. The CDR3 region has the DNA TGTGCCAGCAGCCCCCGAAGGGGAGGGGGAGATACGCAGTATTTT.